This paragraph covers one TCR beta chain sequence. As yet, its antigen is unknown. This may stem from a read error, because a much larger clone lies one nucleotide away. TCRdb fed the reads into MiXCR, producing one record per CDR3 protein. The sample has 560,000 or so distinct CDR3 sequences; 15% to 20% are singletons. This sample is part of a study of T cell repertoires in cytomegalovirus infection. On the study more broadly: Public TCR beta signatures provided an indication of both CMV infection and a matching HLA type.

Broader study findings: Dominating the ex vivo response were TCR beta clonotypes that were CMV-specific and HLA-C-restricted. The cumulative frequency of public TCR beta families identified carriers of CMV plus the relevant HLA.

Germline values: CDR1 MNHNY, CDR2 SVGAGI (reference sequence). CDR3 length: 15 amino acids. V gene TRBV6-6 combines with J gene TRBJ2-4; 11 bases line up with TRBD2. Sequencing used CD8+ T cells from PBMCs. This sequence was found in a human donor in good health (CMV status not recorded). Some clones in this sample may be carry-over from other donors' samples. The CDR3: CSSRLAGGPGNIQYF. The DNA of the CDR3 is TGTTCCAGCAGATTAGCGGGAGGGCCTGGAAACATTCAGTACTTC.